These 27 T cell receptor beta chains came from one sample sequenced in a study of PD-L1 blockade in urothelial cancer. Time point denoted: pretreatment peripheral blood. The data were produced by immunoSEQ multiplex PCR, yet TCRdb's version contains in-frame clones alone and is incomplete. In the table there are 35,000 to 40,000 clones, approximately 86% of which are singletons. This specimen was PBMCs, taken around atezolizumab (anti-PD-L1) treatment. The receptors were gathered from a man at least 80 years old with urothelial cancer.

The rearrangement uses TRBV5-1 and TRBJ2-3; D not resolved. This CDR3 region has 14 residues. The germline V and J ends were trimmed by 0 bases and 1 base, with 6 bases remaining between them. The germline CDR1 and CDR2 sequences are SGHRS and YFSETQ. CDR3 in amino acids: CASSLGRGTDTQYF. For the CDR3, the DNA is TGCGCCAGCAGCTTGGGACGGGGCACAGATACGCAGTATTTT. The full variable domain, its missing parts supplied by reference TRBV5-1 and TRBJ2-3, is KAGVTQTPRYLIKTRGQQVTLSCSPISGHRSVSWYQQTPGQGLQFLFEYFSETQRNKGNFPGRFSGRQFSNSRSEMNVSTLELGDSALYLCASSLGRGTDTQYFGPGTRLTVL.

The rearrangement uses TRBV29-1 and TRBJ2-1, with D unresolved. This CDR3 region has 10 residues. Germline V gene sequence: CDR1 SQVTM, CDR2 ANQGSEA. V was cut by 7 bases and J by 6 bases, with 7 bases left in between. In nucleotides, the CDR3 is TGCAGCGGGCAGGTCAATGAGCAGTTCTTC. The encoded protein is CSGQVNEQFF.

This chain uses TRBV18 with TRBJ2-7; 9 bases agree with TRBD1. Germline CDR1 and CDR2: KGHSH and LQKENI. V dropped 4 bases and J dropped 3; count of bases not matched to a gene: 10. The CDR3 runs to 16 residues. The CDR3 region is CASSQTGQGFLYEQYF. As DNA, the CDR3 is TGTGCCAGCTCACAGACGGGACAGGGATTCCTCTACGAGCAGTACTTC.

V gene TRBV6-5 combines with J gene TRBJ2-2, with D possibly TRBD1 on 6 matching bases. Germline assignment: CDR1 MNHEY and CDR2 SVGAGI. Trimming removed 0 bases from V and 1 base from J, with 9 bases in between. This CDR3 spans 16 amino acids. As DNA, the CDR3 is TGTGCCAGCAGTTACTCGAGGACAGTGAACACCGGGGAGCTGTTTTTT. Encoded protein: CASSYSRTVNTGELFF.

V usage is TRBV29-1 and J usage is TRBJ2-2; 10 bases map to TRBD1. V shed 8 bases, J shed 6 bases, and the junction held 6 bases outside the gene matches. Germline V gene sequence: CDR1 SQVTM, CDR2 ANQGSEA. The CDR3 is made up of 13 amino acids. The CDR3 region is CSLRQGASGELFF. CDR3 DNA: TGCAGCTTGAGACAGGGGGCCTCCGGGGAGCTGTTTTTT.

This clone came up once. The chain is built from TRBV28 and TRBJ1-5; D possibly corresponds to TRBD1 (6 bases). Germline lookup yields CDR1 MDHEN and CDR2 SYDVKM. This CDR3 region has 15 residues. V lost 5 bases, J lost 2 bases, and 13 bases lay in between. In nucleotides, the CDR3 is TGTGCCAGCAGTACTCAGGGGAGTGGCAATCAGCCCCAGCATTTT. It translates to CASSTQGSGNQPQHF.

J is TRBJ2-7 and V is TRBV6-6; 8 nucleotides agree with TRBD2. The germline V gene has CDR1 MNHNY and CDR2 SVGAGI (reference sequence). V gave up 0 bases and J gave up 7 bases; unmatched junction bases: 8. This CDR3 is built from 15 residues. CDR3 sequence reads: CASSYSGAGVGEQYF. CDR3 DNA: TGTGCCAGCAGTTACTCGGGAGCGGGAGTGGGTGAGCAGTACTTC.

The chain has TRBV5-1 and TRBJ2-3, with 10 nucleotides matching TRBD2. The CDR3 sequence is 18 residues long. The trim removed 4 bases at V and 2 bases at J, leaving 13 bases unmatched. From germline, CDR1 is SGHRS and CDR2 YFSETQ. CDR3 DNA: TGCGCCAGCAGCCCTCTCCCAAGAGCGGGAGGGACCACAGATACGCAGTATTTT. Encoded protein: CASSPLPRAGGTTDTQYF.

The chain uses TRBV7-9 and TRBJ1-1, with 8 bases fitting TRBD1. The CDR3 has 13 residues. V lost 5 bases to trimming and J lost 11 bases; unmatched junction nucleotides: 10. Germline V gene data show CDR1 as SEHNR and CDR2 as FQNEAQ (reference sequence). CDR3 amino acids: CASSPMHDRGAFF. Here the CDR3 DNA reads TGTGCCAGCAGCCCAATGCATGACAGGGGTGCTTTCTTT.

This chain uses TRBV5-4 with TRBJ2-1; D is possibly TRBD2 (5 bases). V was trimmed by 4 bases and J by 3 bases, leaving 17 bases between them. Germline CDR1 SGHNT, CDR2 YYREEE (reference sequence). CDR3 length: 16 amino acids. In DNA, the CDR3 is TGTGCCAGCAGCCTAGAAGTTACTAGAATCTACAATGAGCAGTTCTTC. Translated: CASSLEVTRIYNEQFF.

This chain links TRBV7-9 with TRBJ2-7; weak D call: TRBD1 (6 bases). The CDR3 consists of 13 residues. Trimming removed 3 bases at V and 6 bases at J, with 12 bases between. Looked up from germline, CDR1 is SEHNR and CDR2 is FQNEAQ (reference sequence). This CDR3 is CASSFSQGTEQYF. The DNA of the CDR3 is TGTGCCAGCAGCTTTTCACAGGGCACCGAGCAGTACTTC.

The count of this clone is one. The V gene is TRBV16, the J gene TRBJ2-2; 7 nucleotides align to TRBD1. CDR1 and CDR2 (germline): KGHSY, FQNENV. The CDR3 consists of 17 residues. J was trimmed by 0 bases and V by 2 bases; bases with no gene match: 6. Here the CDR3 reads CASSQGKGAANTGELFF. The CDR3 nucleotides read TGTGCCAGCAGCCAAGGAAAGGGGGCTGCGAACACCGGGGAGCTGTTTTTT.

V gene TRBV5-8 combines with J gene TRBJ1-4, with D tentatively TRBD1 (6 bases). CDR3 length: 15 residues. V dropped 4 bases and J dropped 0 bases, with 10 bases sitting between them. Germline-derived CDR1 and CDR2 are SGHTS and YDEGEE. CDR3 bases: TGTGCCAGCAGCCCCGGGACAACAACTAATGAAAAACTGTTTTTT. Protein sequence: CASSPGTTTNEKLFF. The variable domain in full, completed from reference TRBV5-8 and TRBJ1-4, reads EAGVTQSPTHLIKTRGQQATLRCSPISGHTSVYWYQQALGLGLQFLLWYDEGEERNRGNFPPRFSGRQFPNYSSELNVNALELEDSALYLCASSPGTTTNEKLFFGSGTQLSVL.

The chain joins TRBV2 to TRBJ2-2, with D tentatively TRBD1 (6 bases). Germline CDR1 reads SNHLY; CDR2 reads FYNNEI. Deletions cut 2 bases from V and 7 bases from J, with 14 bases between. This CDR3 has 15 amino acids. CDR3 sequence reads: CASSEMRGSRGELFF. The CDR3 nucleotides read TGTGCCAGCAGTGAAATGAGGGGGAGCCGCGGGGAGCTGTTTTTT. Variable domain in full (rest from reference TRBV2 and TRBJ2-2): EPEVTQTPSHQVTQMGQEVILRCVPISNHLYFYWYRQILGQKVEFLVSFYNNEISEKSEIFDDQFSVERPDGSNFTLKIRSTKLEDSAMYFCASSEMRGSRGELFFGEGSRLTVL.

The J gene is TRBJ2-7, the V gene TRBV28; 7 bases match TRBD1. V was pared by 5 bases and J by 9 bases, with 10 bases of the junction left unmatched. Germline assignment: CDR1 MDHEN and CDR2 SYDVKM. The CDR3 is 13 residues long. CDR3 DNA: TGTGCCAGCAGTCCTTCCCGACAGGGCGCGCAGTACTTC. Protein product: CASSPSRQGAQYF.

The CDR3: CASSRDRGAETQYF. As DNA, the CDR3 is TGTGCCAGCAGCCGGGACAGGGGAGCAGAGACCCAGTACTTC. V gene TRBV5-6 combines with J gene TRBJ2-5, with 10 bases matching TRBD1. Germline V CDR1 and CDR2: SGHDT, YYEEEE. Trimming took 4 bases from V and 4 from J; bases not matched to a gene: 4. The CDR3 is 14 residues long.

This rearrangement joins TRBV18 to TRBJ1-4, with D hard to call. This CDR3 contains 16 residues. In germline, CDR1 is KGHSH, CDR2 LQKENI. Trimming cost V 3 bases and J 7 bases, with 18 bases left between them. The chain's CDR3 is CASSPDGGINGEKLFF. The CDR3 DNA sequence: TGTGCCAGCTCACCCGACGGAGGGATTAACGGTGAAAAACTGTTTTTT.

V is TRBV5-1 and J is TRBJ2-7, with D perhaps TRBD1 (5 bases). In germline, CDR1 is SGHRS, CDR2 YFSETQ. V was shortened by 4 bases and J by 2 bases, with 10 bases between the two germline ends. The CDR3 runs to 13 residues. DNA of the CDR3: TGCGCCAGCAGCAACCCGGACACCTACGAGCAGTACTTC. It yields the protein CASSNPDTYEQYF. Filled out from reference TRBV5-1 and TRBJ2-7, the complete variable domain reads KAGVTQTPRYLIKTRGQQVTLSCSPISGHRSVSWYQQTPGQGLQFLFEYFSETQRNKGNFPGRFSGRQFSNSRSEMNVSTLELGDSALYLCASSNPDTYEQYFGPGTRLTVT.

The rearrangement links TRBV28 to TRBJ2-5; D is possibly TRBD1 (5 bases). V lost 6 bases and J lost 7, with 21 bases in between. The CDR3 totals 15 residues. The germline V gene encodes CDR1 MDHEN and CDR2 SYDVKM. CDR3 sequence reads: CASSEPGISRATQYF. The DNA for the CDR3 is TGTGCCAGCAGCGAACCAGGGATTTCGAGAGCGACCCAGTACTTC.

The V call is TRBV7-2, the J call TRBJ1-2; 7 bases map to TRBD1. With V trimmed by 1 base and J by 8 bases, 7 bases remained unmatched. Germline lookup yields CDR1 SGHTA and CDR2 FQGNSA. The CDR3 is made up of 14 amino acids. CDR3 loop: CASSLDRQGRGYTF. For the CDR3, the DNA is TGTGCCAGCAGCTTAGATCGACAGGGTCGAGGCTACACCTTC.

The rearrangement joins TRBV18 to TRBJ2-3; 11 bases agree with TRBD2. The CDR3 sequence is 19 residues long. After removal of 3 bases from V and 0 bases from J, the junction contained 11 bases not matched to a gene. Looked up from germline, CDR1 is KGHSH and CDR2 is LQKENI. CDR3 sequence reads: CASSPPGASGRISTDTQYF. CDR3 in DNA: TGTGCCAGCTCACCCCCCGGCGCTAGCGGGAGGATCAGCACAGATACGCAGTATTTT.

The chain is built from TRBV19 and TRBJ2-1; D perhaps matches TRBD2 (5 bases). V lost 4 bases, J lost 2 bases, and 15 bases lay in between. The CDR3 spans 16 residues. Per germline, CDR1 LNHDA and CDR2 SQIVND (reference sequence). CDR3: CASSTTAHGTYNEQFF. The CDR3 nucleotides read TGTGCCAGTAGTACGACTGCCCACGGGACCTACAATGAGCAGTTCTTC.

There are a few counts of this clone. The rearrangement joins TRBV28 to TRBJ2-4; D remains unclear. The V gene lost 4 bases and the J gene lost 9 bases, with 13 bases spanning the gap. The germline V gene has CDR1 MDHEN and CDR2 SYDVKM. This CDR3 comprises 13 residues. The CDR3 sequence: CASSYPGGSIQYF. As DNA, the CDR3 is TGTGCCAGCAGTTACCCGGGTGGCAGCATTCAGTACTTC.

The chain combines TRBV19 with TRBJ1-2, with D possibly matching TRBD1 (6 bases). The V gene's germline CDR1 is LNHDA and CDR2 SQIVND (reference sequence). This CDR3 region has 15 residues. Trimming took off 8 bases at V and 5 bases at J, with 21 bases between the two ends. The CDR3 DNA sequence: TGTGCCAGTGAGGGCATCGGCAGGGGAGAGTATGGCTACACCTTC. Translated: CASEGIGRGEYGYTF.

The CDR3 nucleotides read TGTGCCAGCTCCCAACTCCGACTAGTAGGTTCAACAGATACGCAGTATTTT. Translated: CASSQLRLVGSTDTQYF. V gene TRBV18 combines with J gene TRBJ2-3; weak D call: TRBD2 (6 bases). V was clipped by 6 bases and J by 3 bases, with 22 bases between them. CDR1 and CDR2 (germline): KGHSH, LQKENI. CDR3 length: 17 residues.

The sample holds a few counts of this clone. The V gene is TRBV6-5, the J gene TRBJ2-7, with 7 bases identical to TRBD2. Germline-derived CDR1 and CDR2 are MNHEY and SVGAGI. V lost 7 bases to trimming and J lost 2 bases; unmatched junction nucleotides: 11. This CDR3 region has 15 residues. CDR3 residues: CASISGGGVAYEQYF. Here the CDR3 DNA reads TGTGCCAGCATTTCGGGGGGAGGAGTAGCCTACGAGCAGTACTTC.

The chain uses TRBV15 and TRBJ2-5, with 9 nucleotides matching TRBD1. The CDR3 runs 16 residues. The J segment lost 7 bases and the V segment lost 5 bases, leaving 14 bases of the junction unmatched. Per germline, CDR1 LNHNV and CDR2 YYDKDF (reference sequence). The CDR3 sequence: CATSPRTGDHIVTQYF. CDR3 nucleotides: TGTGCCACCAGCCCCCGGACAGGGGACCACATAGTGACCCAGTACTTC.